The 5 T cell receptor beta chains presented below share a single source sample, sequenced in a study of CD8+ T cells in alopecia areata. RNA extraction and reverse transcription yielded cDNA as sequencing template. The method was immunoSEQ multiplex PCR; TCRdb's version includes in-frame clones alone and lacks a portion of them. In the table there are 120,000 or so clones, 61% of which are singletons. Documented treatment: oral pan-JAK inhibitor, 5-10 mg twice daily. The specimen was CD4+ T cells sorted from blood, collected at week 4, from a patient treated with tofacitinib. These receptors originate from a human donor with alopecia areata.

Relative to its sample, this clone is medium-sized. The genes are TRBV19 and TRBJ2-1, with no clear D. The CDR3 extends over 14 amino acids. Germline CDR1 LNHDA, CDR2 SQIVND (reference sequence). The ends were cut back, 6 bases at V and 8 bases at J, with 17 bases in the middle. The DNA of the CDR3 is TGTGCCAGTAGGAATGGTCCCCAGGACGATGAGCAGTTCTTC. Translated, it gives CASRNGPQDDEQFF.

This clone has only a few counts. This chain uses TRBV10-3 with TRBJ2-1, with 8 nucleotides matching TRBD2. The CDR3 sequence is 12 residues long. Germline values: CDR1 ENHRY, CDR2 SYGVKD. With 10 bases clipped from V and 7 bases from J, the junction kept 6 bases outside the gene matches. CDR3 loop: CATSGGGNEQFF. The CDR3 bases are TGTGCCACGAGCGGGGGAGGGAATGAGCAGTTCTTC.

CDR3 DNA sequence: TGCAGCGTTGAAGAGGGAAAGGGGGCAGACACCGGGGAGCTGTTTTTT. Amino acid sequence: CSVEEGKGADTGELFF. The chain has TRBV29-1 and TRBJ2-2; 7 bases align to TRBD1. Germline V gives CDR1 SQVTM, CDR2 ANQGSEA. Trimming took 0 bases from V and 3 from J; bases not matched to a gene: 7. The CDR3 loop spans 16 amino acids.

This rearrangement joins TRBV5-4 to TRBJ1-2; D gene ambiguous. Germline V gives CDR1 SGHNT, CDR2 YYREEE (reference sequence). The CDR3 sequence is 12 residues long. V was pared by 0 bases and J by 8 bases, with 8 bases between. DNA of the CDR3: TGTGCCAGCAGCTTGGCCGGGGAGGGCTACACCTTC. Its protein is CASSLAGEGYTF.

This sequence joins TRBV2 and TRBJ1-1; 9 nucleotides match TRBD1. J lost 10 bases, V lost 6 bases, and 15 bases had no gene match. The CDR3 consists of 15 residues. Germline-derived CDR1 and CDR2 are SNHLY and FYNNEI. The CDR3 protein is CASSLTGGASSGAFF. As DNA, the CDR3 is TGTGCCAGCAGCCTCACAGGGGGCGCCTCGAGCGGAGCTTTCTTT. The full variable domain, with the rest looked up from reference TRBV2 and TRBJ1-1, is EPEVTQTPSHQVTQMGQEVILRCVPISNHLYFYWYRQILGQKVEFLVSFYNNEISEKSEIFDDQFSVERPDGSNFTLKIRSTKLEDSAMYFCASSLTGGASSGAFFGQGTRLTVV.